These T cell receptor beta chains were read from a single sample in a study of CD8 T cells in ankylosing spondylitis. MiXCR was run by TCRdb on the 5' RACE reads, yielding one entry per CDR3 protein. The profile shows about 160,000 distinct CDR3 sequences, about 18% of them singletons. Sequenced material: blood, either unsorted or a sorted T cell fraction (not recorded which). The source of these receptors is a male donor with ankylosing spondylitis or in good health (not recorded which). Each CDR3 is given with its conserved first and last residue. Each record gives: clone size, V gene, D gene, J gene, CDR3 DNA, CDR3 protein. The D gene is left open where the match is weak. For some rows the clone size is stated as once, few or many, or as a class when expanded; others skip it.

abundance: NA
v_gene: TRBV29-1
d_gene: TRBD2
j_gene: TRBJ2-1
CDR3nt: TGCAGCGTGAGGCCTAGCGGGAGGGCCCATGAGCAGTTCTTC
CDR3aa: CSVRPSGRAHEQFF

abundance: NA
v_gene: TRBV12-3/TRBV12-4
d_gene: NA
j_gene: TRBJ1-5
CDR3nt: TGTGCCAGCAGTTTCCCGGGGGGAGGAAATCAGCCCCAGCATTTT
CDR3aa: CASSFPGGGNQPQHF

abundance: NA
v_gene: TRBV11-2
d_gene: NA
j_gene: TRBJ2-1
CDR3nt: TGTGCCAGCACCGAAAATGGAGGGTCTGCCTACAATGAGCAGTTCTTC
CDR3aa: CASTENGGSAYNEQFF

abundance: many
v_gene: TRBV5-1
d_gene: NA
j_gene: TRBJ1-1
CDR3nt: TGCGCCAGCAGCTGGAAGCTGCAGGCGGCGAGGGGGATGAACACTGAAGCTTTCTTT
CDR3aa: CASSWKLQAARGMNTEAFF

abundance: many
v_gene: TRBV6-5
d_gene: TRBD2
j_gene: TRBJ2-2
CDR3nt: TGTGCCAGCAGTTACTATCCTAGCGGCACCGGGGAGCTGTTTTTT
CDR3aa: CASSYYPSGTGELFF

abundance: NA
v_gene: TRBV20-1
d_gene: NA
j_gene: TRBJ2-1
CDR3nt: TGCAGTGCTACCCTAACACAGCAGTTCTTC
CDR3aa: CSATLTQQFF

abundance: few
v_gene: TRBV20-1
d_gene: TRBD2
j_gene: TRBJ2-3
CDR3nt: TGCAGTGCTAGTTTCTGGTCTAGCGGGAGTTCGACTTTTCCAGATACGCAGTATTTT
CDR3aa: CSASFWSSGSSTFPDTQYF

abundance: many
v_gene: TRBV3-1
d_gene: NA
j_gene: TRBJ1-2
CDR3nt: TGTGCCAGCAGCCACAGGGACCGAACAGGCTACACCTTC
CDR3aa: CASSHRDRTGYTF

abundance: NA
v_gene: TRBV5-1
d_gene: NA
j_gene: TRBJ2-5
CDR3nt: TGCGCCAGCAGCTTGGACCGGCCTGGCTACAAAGAGACCCAGTACTTC
CDR3aa: CASSLDRPGYKETQYF

abundance: many
v_gene: TRBV9
d_gene: TRBD1
j_gene: TRBJ1-6
CDR3nt: TGTGCCAGCAGCGAGACGGGACAGTATAATTCACCCCTCCACTTT
CDR3aa: CASSETGQYNSPLHF

abundance: NA
v_gene: TRBV7-2
d_gene: NA
j_gene: TRBJ2-3
CDR3nt: TGTGCCAGCAGCTTAAGGATCTCGGGTTGGGGGACCACAGATACGCAGTATTTT
CDR3aa: CASSLRISGWGTTDTQYF

abundance: NA
v_gene: TRBV23-1
d_gene: NA
j_gene: TRBJ2-2
CDR3nt: TGCGCCAGCAGTCAATCATCCAAAATACGAAACACCGGGGAGCTGTTTTTT
CDR3aa: CASSQSSKIRNTGELFF

abundance: few
v_gene: TRBV19
d_gene: TRBD2
j_gene: TRBJ2-1
CDR3nt: TGTGCCAGTCTACCGGGACAGCCACTAGCGGGAGGACGGAATGAGCAGTTCTTC
CDR3aa: CASLPGQPLAGGRNEQFF

abundance: few
v_gene: TRBV29-1
d_gene: NA
j_gene: TRBJ2-7
CDR3nt: TGCAGCGTTGTCTTATCCTACGAGCAGTACTTC
CDR3aa: CSVVLSYEQYF

abundance: many
v_gene: TRBV28
d_gene: NA
j_gene: TRBJ2-5
CDR3nt: TGTGCCAGCAGTTCTAAGCTTGCGGAGACCCAGTACTTC
CDR3aa: CASSSKLAETQYF

abundance: many
v_gene: TRBV14
d_gene: NA
j_gene: TRBJ2-7
CDR3nt: TGTGCCAGCAGCCAAGATACCGGGCACTCCTACGAGCAGTACTTC
CDR3aa: CASSQDTGHSYEQYF

abundance: many
v_gene: TRBV20-1
d_gene: NA
j_gene: TRBJ2-1
CDR3nt: TGCAGTGCTAGAGGTGGGAGAGGCAATGAGCAGTTCTTC
CDR3aa: CSARGGRGNEQFF

abundance: NA
v_gene: TRBV28
d_gene: TRBD2
j_gene: TRBJ2-3
CDR3nt: TGTGCCAGCAGTTCCTCGGCGGGAGGCACAGATACGCAGTATTTT
CDR3aa: CASSSSAGGTDTQYF

abundance: NA
v_gene: TRBV28
d_gene: TRBD2
j_gene: TRBJ2-7
CDR3nt: TGTGCCAGCAGTTTAAGCGGGGCTAGCGGAACCTACGAGCAGTACTTC
CDR3aa: CASSLSGASGTYEQYF

abundance: many
v_gene: TRBV19
d_gene: NA
j_gene: TRBJ1-2
CDR3nt: TGTGCCAGTAGTAGTACAGGGAACGGCTACACCTTC
CDR3aa: CASSSTGNGYTF

abundance: many
v_gene: TRBV20-1
d_gene: TRBD2
j_gene: TRBJ2-7
CDR3nt: TGCAGTGCTAGAGATGTCGCGGGGGGCTACGAGCAGTACTTC
CDR3aa: CSARDVAGGYEQYF

abundance: many
v_gene: TRBV2
d_gene: NA
j_gene: TRBJ1-3
CDR3nt: TGTGCCAGCAGTCGTAACGCGGGGGGGGCCTGGGCTGGAAACACCATATATTTT
CDR3aa: CASSRNAGGAWAGNTIYF

abundance: many
v_gene: TRBV24-1
d_gene: TRBD2
j_gene: TRBJ2-1
CDR3nt: TGTGCCACCAGCGTAGCGGGAGTCTGGGATGAGCAGTTCTTC
CDR3aa: CATSVAGVWDEQFF

abundance: many
v_gene: TRBV20-1
d_gene: NA
j_gene: TRBJ2-7
CDR3nt: TGCAGTGCTAGATCCCCGTCAGCGGCCTACGAGCAGTACTTC
CDR3aa: CSARSPSAAYEQYF

abundance: many
v_gene: TRBV5-1
d_gene: NA
j_gene: TRBJ2-1
CDR3nt: TGCGCCAGCAGCTTGGAACTAGACCCCTCCTACAATGAGCAGTTCTTC
CDR3aa: CASSLELDPSYNEQFF

abundance: many
v_gene: TRBV20-1
d_gene: NA
j_gene: TRBJ2-5
CDR3nt: TGCAGTGCTAGAGACAACAGGAGACAAGAGACCCAGTACTTC
CDR3aa: CSARDNRRQETQYF